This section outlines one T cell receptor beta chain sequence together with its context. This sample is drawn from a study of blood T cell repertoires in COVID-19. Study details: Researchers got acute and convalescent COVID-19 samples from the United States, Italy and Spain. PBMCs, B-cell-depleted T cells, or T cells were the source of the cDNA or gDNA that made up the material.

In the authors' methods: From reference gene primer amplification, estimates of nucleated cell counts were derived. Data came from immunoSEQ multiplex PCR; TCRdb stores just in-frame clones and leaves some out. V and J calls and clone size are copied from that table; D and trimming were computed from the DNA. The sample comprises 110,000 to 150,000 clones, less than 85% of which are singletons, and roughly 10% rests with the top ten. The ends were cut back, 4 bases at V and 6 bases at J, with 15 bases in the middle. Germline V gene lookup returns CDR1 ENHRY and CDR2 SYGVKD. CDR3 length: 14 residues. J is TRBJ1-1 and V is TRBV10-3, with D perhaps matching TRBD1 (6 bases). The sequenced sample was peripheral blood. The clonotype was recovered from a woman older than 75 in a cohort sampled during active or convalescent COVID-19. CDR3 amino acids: CAISARGARAEAFF. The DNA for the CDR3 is TGTGCCATCAGTGCCCGGGGGGCGCGGGCTGAAGCTTTCTTT.